This T cell receptor (beta chain) is drawn from a study of T cells in Graves' hyperthyroidism and ophthalmopathy. Diagnosis of hyperthyroidism was new in patients aged 18 to 65, and its duration was under 2 months. Ten or more counts support this clonotype. RNA transcripts gave rise to amplified TCR beta CDR3 regions. TCR CDR3 underwent first-round RT-PCR with the HTBI primer set. Using its own MiXCR run on the multiplex PCR reads, TCRdb lists one record per CDR3 protein. The sample includes 300,000 or so distinct CDR3 sequences, roughly a fifth of them seen just once. This receptor was taken from a woman aged 45-59 years with Graves' hyperthyroidism. Sequenced material: blood.

CDR3 sequence reads: CSARLAGLYEQYF. The CDR3 DNA sequence: TGCAGTGCCCGGCTAGCGGGGTTATACGAGCAGTACTTC. The J gene is TRBJ2-7, the V gene TRBV20-1; 9 positions agree with TRBD2. Germline V gives CDR1 DFQATT, CDR2 SNEGSKA (reference sequence). This CDR3 comprises 13 residues. V dropped 6 bases and J dropped 4; count of bases not matched to a gene: 7.